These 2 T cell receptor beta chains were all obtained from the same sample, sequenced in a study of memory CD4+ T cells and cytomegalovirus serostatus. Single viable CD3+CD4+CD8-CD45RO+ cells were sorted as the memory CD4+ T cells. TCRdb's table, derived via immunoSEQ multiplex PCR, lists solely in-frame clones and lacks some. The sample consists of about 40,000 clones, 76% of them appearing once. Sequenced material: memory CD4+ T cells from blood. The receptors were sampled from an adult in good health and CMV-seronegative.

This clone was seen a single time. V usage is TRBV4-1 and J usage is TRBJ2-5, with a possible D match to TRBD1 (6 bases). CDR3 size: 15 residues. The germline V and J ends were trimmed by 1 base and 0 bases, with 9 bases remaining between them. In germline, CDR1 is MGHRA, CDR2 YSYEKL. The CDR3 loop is CASSQGRGYQETQYF. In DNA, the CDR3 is TGCGCCAGCAGCCAAGGAAGGGGGTACCAAGAGACCCAGTACTTC.

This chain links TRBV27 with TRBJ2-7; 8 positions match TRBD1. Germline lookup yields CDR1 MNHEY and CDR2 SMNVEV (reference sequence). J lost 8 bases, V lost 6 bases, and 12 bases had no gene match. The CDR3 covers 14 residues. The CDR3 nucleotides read TGTGCCAGCAGGAGCGGACAGGGCCAAGATAAGCAGTACTTC. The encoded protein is CASRSGQGQDKQYF.